Listed below are T cell receptor beta chains from one sample, sequenced in a study of tumor-infiltrating lymphocytes in localized non-small cell lung cancer. TCRdb keeps only in-frame clones here, not all; method: immunoSEQ multiplex PCR. This sample has some 5,900 clones, with about 80% found just once. The sample consisted of lung tumor tissue. These receptors all stem from a human donor with non-small cell lung cancer. Both conserved end residues are part of each CDR3. D genes are given only for firm matches. The listing skips clone size in some rows; elsewhere it reads once, few, many or a size class.

j_gene: TRBJ2-7
d_gene: TRBD2
v_gene: TRBV7-2
abundance: NA
CDR3aa: CASSPTSGRVREQYF
CDR3nt: TGTGCCAGCAGCCCAACTAGCGGGAGGGTGAGGGAGCAGTACTTC

j_gene: TRBJ1-1
d_gene: NA
v_gene: TRBV10-1
abundance: once
CDR3aa: CAGKPGGGPNTEAFF
CDR3nt: TGCGCCGGAAAGCCGGGGGGGGGCCCTAACACTGAAGCTTTCTTT

j_gene: TRBJ2-7
d_gene: NA
v_gene: TRBV14
abundance: NA
CDR3aa: CASSQDAGGYEQYF
CDR3nt: TGTGCCAGCAGCCAAGATGCGGGCGGGTACGAGCAGTACTTC

j_gene: TRBJ2-1
d_gene: TRBD1
v_gene: TRBV11-3
abundance: NA
CDR3aa: CASSLEAGTGGNEQFF
CDR3nt: TGTGCCAGCAGCTTAGAGGCCGGGACAGGGGGCAATGAGCAGTTCTTC

j_gene: TRBJ2-2
d_gene: NA
v_gene: TRBV6-5
abundance: NA
CDR3aa: CASRAGYTGELFF
CDR3nt: TGTGCCAGCAGGGCGGGATACACCGGGGAGCTGTTTTTT

j_gene: TRBJ1-3
d_gene: TRBD1
v_gene: TRBV27
abundance: NA
CDR3aa: CASRPTGEFSGNTIYF
CDR3nt: TGTGCCAGCAGGCCGACAGGGGAGTTTTCTGGAAACACCATATATTTT

j_gene: TRBJ1-5
d_gene: NA
v_gene: TRBV6-6
abundance: NA
CDR3aa: CATGTYNQPQHF
CDR3nt: TGTGCCACCGGGACATACAATCAGCCCCAGCATTTT

j_gene: TRBJ2-1
d_gene: NA
v_gene: TRBV5-1
abundance: once
CDR3aa: CASSLVWGSAYNEQFF
CDR3nt: TGCGCCAGCAGCTTGGTTTGGGGGTCGGCCTACAATGAGCAGTTCTTC

j_gene: TRBJ1-4
d_gene: TRBD1
v_gene: TRBV5-6
abundance: NA
CDR3aa: CASSLFGQGGNEKLFF
CDR3nt: TGTGCCAGCAGCTTGTTCGGACAGGGCGGGAATGAAAAACTGTTTTTT

j_gene: TRBJ2-6
d_gene: NA
v_gene: TRBV25-1
abundance: NA
CDR3aa: CARGPRRGANVLTF
CDR3nt: TGTGCCAGGGGCCCTCGTAGGGGGGCCAACGTCCTGACTTTC

j_gene: TRBJ2-6
d_gene: NA
v_gene: TRBV9
abundance: NA
CDR3aa: CASGVDSSGANVLTF
CDR3nt: TGTGCCAGCGGCGTAGACAGCTCTGGGGCCAACGTCCTGACTTTC

j_gene: TRBJ2-6
d_gene: TRBD1
v_gene: TRBV2
abundance: NA
CDR3aa: CASGTGASSGANVLTF
CDR3nt: TGTGCCAGCGGAACAGGGGCGAGCTCTGGGGCCAACGTCCTGACTTTC

j_gene: TRBJ2-1
d_gene: NA
v_gene: TRBV12-1
abundance: NA
CDR3aa: CASKRSGTSGNYNEQFF
CDR3nt: TGTGCCAGCAAACGATCGGGGACTAGCGGGAACTACAATGAGCAGTTCTTC

j_gene: TRBJ1-4
d_gene: TRBD1
v_gene: TRBV30
abundance: NA
CDR3aa: CAWSAGQGWTNEKLFF
CDR3nt: TGTGCCTGGAGTGCGGGACAGGGTTGGACTAATGAAAAACTGTTTTTT

j_gene: TRBJ1-6
d_gene: TRBD1
v_gene: TRBV27
abundance: NA
CDR3aa: CASRTGTVSSPLHF
CDR3nt: TGTGCCAGCAGAACCGGGACAGTGTCTTCACCCCTCCACTTT

j_gene: TRBJ2-7
d_gene: NA
v_gene: TRBV11-1
abundance: once
CDR3aa: CASSLGVLYEQYF
CDR3nt: TGTGCCAGCAGCTTAGGGGTTTTATACGAGCAGTACTTC

j_gene: TRBJ2-3
d_gene: TRBD2
v_gene: TRBV9
abundance: NA
CDR3aa: CASSVASGGTVHTQYF
CDR3nt: TGTGCCAGCAGCGTAGCGAGCGGGGGGACCGTGCATACGCAGTATTTT

j_gene: TRBJ2-3
d_gene: NA
v_gene: TRBV5-1
abundance: NA
CDR3aa: CASSPRFLDTQYF
CDR3nt: TGCGCCAGCAGTCCACGGTTCCTCGATACGCAGTATTTT

j_gene: TRBJ1-2
d_gene: NA
v_gene: TRBV6-4
abundance: few
CDR3aa: CASTGDYGYTF
CDR3nt: TGTGCCAGCACAGGGGACTATGGCTACACCTTC

j_gene: TRBJ1-4
d_gene: NA
v_gene: TRBV27
abundance: NA
CDR3aa: CASSFQYATNEKLFF
CDR3nt: TGTGCCAGCAGTTTTCAGTATGCAACTAATGAAAAACTGTTTTTT

j_gene: TRBJ1-6
d_gene: NA
v_gene: TRBV14
abundance: NA
CDR3aa: CASSQEKGVNSPLHF
CDR3nt: TGTGCCAGCAGCCAAGAGAAGGGAGTTAATTCACCCCTCCACTTT

j_gene: TRBJ2-2
d_gene: TRBD2
v_gene: TRBV5-4
abundance: NA
CDR3aa: CASSLGTSFSGELFF
CDR3nt: TGTGCCAGCAGCTTAGGGACTAGCTTTAGCGGGGAGCTGTTTTTT

j_gene: TRBJ1-1
d_gene: NA
v_gene: TRBV6-5
abundance: NA
CDR3aa: CASSYLQGTEAFF
CDR3nt: TGTGCCAGCAGTTATCTCCAGGGGACTGAAGCTTTCTTT

j_gene: TRBJ1-5
d_gene: NA
v_gene: TRBV2
abundance: NA
CDR3aa: CASSRDPGNGQPQHF
CDR3nt: TGTGCCAGCAGTCGAGACCCAGGGAACGGACAGCCCCAGCATTTT

j_gene: TRBJ2-7
d_gene: TRBD1
v_gene: TRBV5-1
abundance: once
CDR3aa: CASSRGQGYEQYF
CDR3nt: TGCGCCAGCAGCAGGGGACAGGGCTACGAGCAGTACTTC

j_gene: TRBJ2-5
d_gene: NA
v_gene: TRBV9
abundance: NA
CDR3aa: CASSATGTQYF
CDR3nt: TGTGCCAGCAGCGCCACAGGGACCCAGTACTTC

j_gene: TRBJ2-3
d_gene: NA
v_gene: TRBV7-2
abundance: NA
CDR3aa: CASSPWRSGTDTQYF
CDR3nt: TGTGCCAGCAGCCCCTGGAGGAGTGGCACAGATACGCAGTATTTT

j_gene: TRBJ1-6
d_gene: TRBD1
v_gene: TRBV27
abundance: NA
CDR3aa: CASSSHRGFNSPLHF
CDR3nt: TGTGCCAGCAGTTCGCACAGGGGGTTTAATTCACCCCTCCACTTT

j_gene: TRBJ1-1
d_gene: TRBD1
v_gene: TRBV9
abundance: NA
CDR3aa: CASSSRGTGRTEAFF
CDR3nt: TGTGCCAGCAGCTCCCGTGGGACAGGGAGAACTGAAGCTTTCTTT

j_gene: TRBJ2-5
d_gene: TRBD1
v_gene: TRBV14
abundance: once
CDR3aa: CASSPGTGGWETQYF
CDR3nt: TGTGCCAGCAGCCCCGGGACAGGGGGCTGGGAGACCCAGTACTTC

j_gene: TRBJ1-1
d_gene: NA
v_gene: TRBV11-2
abundance: NA
CDR3aa: CASSSRGGPNTEAFF
CDR3nt: TGTGCCAGCAGCTCAAGAGGGGGGCCGAACACTGAAGCTTTCTTT

j_gene: TRBJ1-1
d_gene: TRBD1
v_gene: TRBV7-1
abundance: NA
CDR3aa: CASSFPGQGAPKAFF
CDR3nt: TGTGCCAGCAGCTTCCCGGGACAGGGGGCGCCTAAAGCTTTCTTT

j_gene: TRBJ2-1
d_gene: NA
v_gene: TRBV28
abundance: NA
CDR3aa: CASSFPQRRGEQFF
CDR3nt: TGTGCCAGCAGTTTCCCACAGCGGCGGGGTGAGCAGTTCTTC

j_gene: TRBJ2-7
d_gene: TRBD2
v_gene: TRBV28
abundance: NA
CDR3aa: CASSLVGRGNEQYF
CDR3nt: TGTGCCAGCAGTTTAGTGGGGCGGGGGAACGAGCAGTACTTC

j_gene: TRBJ2-5
d_gene: TRBD2
v_gene: TRBV27
abundance: NA
CDR3aa: CASSISGGANRETQYF
CDR3nt: TGTGCCAGCAGTATTAGCGGGGGAGCTAACAGGGAGACCCAGTACTTC

j_gene: TRBJ2-7
d_gene: TRBD1
v_gene: TRBV5-1
abundance: NA
CDR3aa: CASSFQGQGDYEQYF
CDR3nt: TGCGCCAGCAGCTTCCAGGGACAGGGAGACTACGAGCAGTACTTC

j_gene: TRBJ1-2
d_gene: NA
v_gene: TRBV2
abundance: NA
CDR3aa: CASSDIWGHHYGYTF
CDR3nt: TGTGCCAGCAGTGATATTTGGGGGCATCATTATGGCTACACCTTC

j_gene: TRBJ2-5
d_gene: TRBD2
v_gene: TRBV2
abundance: NA
CDR3aa: CASSTGTSGGPQETQYF
CDR3nt: TGTGCCAGCAGTACCGGGACTAGCGGGGGGCCCCAAGAGACCCAGTACTTC

j_gene: TRBJ2-7
d_gene: TRBD2
v_gene: TRBV7-2
abundance: NA
CDR3aa: CASSSVAGTYEQYF
CDR3nt: TGTGCCAGCAGCTCTGTAGCGGGGACCTACGAGCAGTACTTC

j_gene: TRBJ2-6
d_gene: TRBD2
v_gene: TRBV6-5
abundance: NA
CDR3aa: CASSYSGGPGANVLTF
CDR3nt: TGTGCCAGCAGTTACTCGGGAGGGCCTGGGGCCAACGTCCTGACTTTC

j_gene: TRBJ2-3
d_gene: TRBD2
v_gene: TRBV2
abundance: NA
CDR3aa: CASSQAGEGLTDTQYF
CDR3nt: TGTGCCAGCAGTCAAGCGGGGGAAGGCTTAACAGATACGCAGTATTTT

j_gene: TRBJ2-1
d_gene: TRBD2
v_gene: TRBV9
abundance: NA
CDR3aa: CASSPWTSGGDNEQFF
CDR3nt: TGTGCCAGCAGCCCCTGGACTAGCGGGGGGGACAATGAGCAGTTCTTC

j_gene: TRBJ2-1
d_gene: TRBD2
v_gene: TRBV15
abundance: NA
CDR3aa: CATSRGGLAVYEQFF
CDR3nt: TGTGCCACCAGCCGGGGGGGACTAGCGGTCTATGAGCAGTTCTTC

j_gene: TRBJ2-3
d_gene: NA
v_gene: TRBV20-1
abundance: NA
CDR3aa: CSASLTDTQYF
CDR3nt: TGCAGTGCCAGCCTCACAGATACGCAGTATTTT

j_gene: TRBJ2-1
d_gene: NA
v_gene: TRBV12-5
abundance: NA
CDR3aa: CASGPRLAEEQFF
CDR3nt: TGTGCTAGTGGTCCCCGATTAGCGGAGGAGCAGTTCTTC

j_gene: TRBJ2-1
d_gene: TRBD2
v_gene: TRBV27
abundance: once
CDR3aa: CASSSSSSGRRGEQFF
CDR3nt: TGTGCCAGCAGTTCCTCTTCTAGCGGGAGGAGGGGTGAGCAGTTCTTC

j_gene: TRBJ1-4
d_gene: TRBD1
v_gene: TRBV6-6
abundance: once
CDR3aa: CASSYASGTGDEKLFF
CDR3nt: TGTGCCAGCAGTTACGCCTCCGGGACAGGGGACGAAAAACTGTTTTTT

j_gene: TRBJ1-2
d_gene: NA
v_gene: TRBV6-5
abundance: once
CDR3aa: CASRVGGYGYTF
CDR3nt: TGTGCCAGCAGAGTGGGCGGTTATGGCTACACCTTC

j_gene: TRBJ1-1
d_gene: NA
v_gene: TRBV7-7
abundance: NA
CDR3aa: CASSLSTSTEAFF
CDR3nt: TGTGCCAGCAGCTTATCGACTAGCACTGAAGCTTTCTTT

j_gene: TRBJ1-5
d_gene: NA
v_gene: TRBV2
abundance: NA
CDR3aa: CASSETLSPGSLNQPQHF
CDR3nt: TGTGCCAGCAGTGAGACCTTATCACCCGGTAGTCTCAATCAGCCCCAGCATTTT

j_gene: TRBJ2-5
d_gene: TRBD1
v_gene: TRBV5-1
abundance: NA
CDR3aa: CASSFGQGRETQYF
CDR3nt: TGCGCCAGCAGCTTCGGACAGGGAAGGGAGACCCAGTACTTC

j_gene: TRBJ2-3
d_gene: NA
v_gene: TRBV9
abundance: NA
CDR3aa: CASSVGWFVSEGTDTQYF
CDR3nt: TGTGCCAGCAGCGTAGGTTGGTTCGTTTCGGAGGGCACAGATACGCAGTATTTT

j_gene: TRBJ1-2
d_gene: NA
v_gene: TRBV7-9
abundance: few
CDR3aa: CASSLSRVYGYTF
CDR3nt: TGTGCCAGCAGCTTGTCCAGGGTCTATGGCTACACCTTC

j_gene: TRBJ1-5
d_gene: NA
v_gene: TRBV27
abundance: NA
CDR3aa: CASRLSGVNQPQHF
CDR3nt: TGTGCCAGCAGATTATCCGGAGTCAATCAGCCCCAGCATTTT

j_gene: TRBJ1-5
d_gene: NA
v_gene: TRBV30
abundance: NA
CDR3aa: CAWSVGSNQPQHF
CDR3nt: TGTGCCTGGAGTGTTGGGAGCAATCAGCCCCAGCATTTT

j_gene: TRBJ2-2
d_gene: TRBD1
v_gene: TRBV7-9
abundance: NA
CDR3aa: CASSLVQGPGELFF
CDR3nt: TGTGCCAGCAGCTTAGTACAGGGGCCCGGGGAGCTGTTTTTT